This T cell receptor (beta chain) came from a study of blood T cell repertoires in COVID-19. Some clones are missing from TCRdb's copy, which holds only in-frame ones; the method was immunoSEQ multiplex PCR. Among hundreds of thousands of clones, 75% to 90% were seen once, and the ten largest hold roughly 1.4%. The length of the CDR3 is 17 residues. Germline CDR1 reads MGHRA; CDR2 reads YSYEKL. V gave up 0 bases and J gave up 5 bases; unmatched junction bases: 10. Sequences were obtained from peripheral blood. The genes are TRBV4-1 and TRBJ2-7, with 10 nucleotides matching TRBD1. The TCR sequence derives from a woman younger than 45 with active or convalescent COVID-19. This CDR3 reads CASSQDAGQGFGNEQYF. The CDR3 DNA sequence: TGCGCCAGCAGCCAAGATGCGGGACAGGGGTTCGGGAACGAGCAGTACTTC.